These 3 T cell receptor beta chains share one sample of origin, sequenced in a study of CD8+ T cells in alopecia areata. RNA was isolated and reverse transcribed to cDNA, the sequencing template. The protocol was immunoSEQ multiplex PCR, while the TCRdb copy is restricted to in-frame clones and leaves out a portion. Of fewer than 250,000 clones listed, approximately 52% are singletons. This specimen consisted of CD4+ T cells sorted from blood, obtained at week 0. These receptors all come from a human donor with alopecia areata.

This sequence joins TRBV10-3 and TRBJ1-2; 9 bases line up with TRBD1. Unmatched junction bases numbered 8, after V lost 6 bases and J lost 6 bases. Germline V gene lookup returns CDR1 ENHRY and CDR2 SYGVKD. The CDR3 runs to 14 residues. CDR3 DNA sequence: TGTGCCATCAGAACCGGGACAGGGCCGAATGGCTACACCTTC. Translated, it gives CAIRTGTGPNGYTF.

The rearrangement links TRBV30 to TRBJ2-7, with 9 bases fitting TRBD2. Germline CDR1 is GTSNPN and CDR2 is SVGIG (reference sequence). The length of the CDR3 is 15 residues. The ends lost 5 bases at V and 4 bases at J; junction bases unmatched: 12. The CDR3 loop is CAWGLKGTSRYEQYF. CDR3 in DNA: TGTGCCTGGGGCCTTAAGGGGACTAGCAGATACGAGCAGTACTTC.

The V call is TRBV4-1, the J call TRBJ2-7; perhaps TRBD2 as D (6 bases). This CDR3 is built from 15 residues. Trimming pared 3 bases from V and 5 bases from J, leaving 17 bases between. Germline CDR1 reads MGHRA; CDR2 reads YSYEKL. CDR3 sequence reads: CASSHGGLPLNEQYF. The DNA for the CDR3 is TGCGCCAGCAGCCACGGCGGACTACCCCTGAACGAGCAGTACTTC.